These T cell receptor beta chains were read from a single sample in a study of cytomegalovirus exposure and HLA in healthy donors. Profiled with immunoSEQ multiplex PCR; TCRdb holds only in-frame clones, not every one. The data hold tens of thousands of clones, with less than 96% observed a single time. Sequenced material: PBMCs. These receptors were obtained from a young woman in good health and CMV-seronegative. Each CDR3 is given with its conserved first and last residue. Each record gives: clone size, V gene, D gene, J gene, CDR3 DNA, CDR3 protein. A D gene is named only where the DNA matches it firmly. Expanded clones get a size class; other rows say once, few or many, or leave the size out.

>.|TRBV7-9|TRBD1|TRBJ1-4
TGTGCCAGCAGCTTAGGGGAGACAGGGGAAAAACTGTTTTTT
CASSLGETGEKLFF
>.|TRBV14|.|TRBJ2-7
TGTGCCAGCACAGGGGATGATCGGCAGTACTTC
CASTGDDRQYF
>.|TRBV10-3|.|TRBJ2-5
TGTGCCATCATGGGCAGTCAAGAGACCCAGTACTTC
CAIMGSQETQYF
>.|TRBV7-2|.|TRBJ1-4
TGTGCCAGCCACCACGCGGATGAAAAACTGTTTTTT
CASHHADEKLFF
>.|TRBV6-1|TRBD1|TRBJ2-7
TGTGCCAGCAGAGACCCAGGACAGGGGACCTACGAGCAGTACTTC
CASRDPGQGTYEQYF
>.|TRBV5-6|.|TRBJ2-7
TGTGCCAGCAGCTTGTCTCTCTCCAGGGTCGGCAACGAGCAGTACTTC
CASSLSLSRVGNEQYF
>.|TRBV28|.|TRBJ2-7
TGTGCCAGCACCCCGGTTTGGGGGCCTGGGGAGCAGTACTTC
CASTPVWGPGEQYF
>.|TRBV5-4|.|TRBJ2-1
TGTGCCAGCAGCTCCTCTGGTGGGAGGCCTACCTACAATGAGCAGTTCTTC
CASSSSGGRPTYNEQFF
>once|TRBV6-5|TRBD1|TRBJ1-1
TGTGCCAGCAGTCCCCGGACAGGAAGGAACACTGAAGCTTTCTTT
CASSPRTGRNTEAFF
>.|TRBV5-1|TRBD2|TRBJ2-1
TGCGCCAGCAGCCCCAGGGCTAGCGGGAGGGCCGGCAATGAGCAGTTCTTC
CASSPRASGRAGNEQFF
>.|TRBV7-2|.|TRBJ1-1
TGTGCCAGCAGCCCCGGGACAAGGAACACTGAAGCTTTCTTT
CASSPGTRNTEAFF
>.|TRBV7-2|.|TRBJ2-7
TGTGCCAGCAGCTTAGGCCTAGGGGCCCCCTACGAGCAGTACTTC
CASSLGLGAPYEQYF
>once|TRBV10-3|.|TRBJ1-1
TGTGCCATCAGTGAGCAGGGGTTCGCTGAAGCTTTCTTT
CAISEQGFAEAFF
>.|TRBV30|TRBD2|TRBJ2-7
TGTGCCTGGAGTGTCGGCGGGAGTCTCCGGGAGCAGTACTTC
CAWSVGGSLREQYF
>.|TRBV19|.|TRBJ1-5
TGTGCCAGTAGTATAAGCGGGGGGGGGCTCAATCAGCCCCAGCATTTT
CASSISGGGLNQPQHF
>.|TRBV28|.|TRBJ2-4
TGTGCCAGCAGTTTTACAGGGCTAGCCAAAAACATTCAGTACTTC
CASSFTGLAKNIQYF
>.|TRBV9|.|TRBJ2-7
TGTGCCAGCAGCGCCCGGGGAACGACGGGGGAGCAGTACTTC
CASSARGTTGEQYF
>once|TRBV7-3|.|TRBJ1-3
TGTGCCAGCAGCCTCAACAGTGGGGCCGGAAACACCATATATTTT
CASSLNSGAGNTIYF
>.|TRBV20-1|TRBD2|TRBJ2-7
TGCAGTGGGCGGGAGGGGTACGAGCAGTACTTC
CSGREGYEQYF
>.|TRBV6-1|.|TRBJ1-5
TGTGCCAGCAGTGAAGCTGGGGGGGCCAGGCAGCCCCAGCATTTT
CASSEAGGARQPQHF
>.|TRBV28|.|TRBJ1-3
TGTGCCAGCAGTCCCCGGGAGGTTGGAAACACCATATATTTT
CASSPREVGNTIYF
>once|TRBV15|.|TRBJ1-2
TGTGCCACCAGCAGAGACCCCCAGGGGGGCTACACCTTC
CATSRDPQGGYTF
>.|TRBV11-1|TRBD1|TRBJ2-7
TGTGCCAGCAGCCAGACAGGGGCTGGCTACGAGCAGTACTTC
CASSQTGAGYEQYF
>.|TRBV28|TRBD2|TRBJ2-7
TGTGCCAGCTCCCAAGCGGGGGGCCCTCACGAGCAGTACTTC
CASSQAGGPHEQYF
>.|TRBV12-5|TRBD2|TRBJ2-3
TGTGCTAGTGGCTTAGGGCTAGCGGGCGGGGCAGATACGCAGTATTTT
CASGLGLAGGADTQYF
>.|TRBV7-8|TRBD1|TRBJ2-6
TGTGCCACCACCCGCCCGGGACAGTACCTCTCTGGGGCCAACGTCCTGACTTTC
CATTRPGQYLSGANVLTF
>.|TRBV11-2|.|TRBJ2-1
TGTGCCAGCAGCCCCGACAGAAACAATGAGCAGTTCTTC
CASSPDRNNEQFF
>.|TRBV7-3|TRBD2|TRBJ2-3
TGTGCCAGCAGCTTAACGTTTCCGCGGGGGGGCACAGATACGCAGTATTTT
CASSLTFPRGGTDTQYF
>.|TRBV19|TRBD1|TRBJ1-2
TGTGCCAGTAGTATAGGTGACAGGGTGCGCTATGGCTACACCTTC
CASSIGDRVRYGYTF
>few|TRBV15|.|TRBJ2-6
TGTGCCACCAGTCCTACGAGAGGTACTGGGGCCAACGTCCTGACTTTC
CATSPTRGTGANVLTF
>.|TRBV2|TRBD2|TRBJ2-3
TGTGCCAGCAGCCCCAGGGGGACTAGCGGGTTGGCAGATACGCAGTATTTT
CASSPRGTSGLADTQYF
>.|TRBV7-8|.|TRBJ2-7
TGTGCCAGCAGCCTAAGCTACGAGCAGTACTTC
CASSLSYEQYF
>.|TRBV4-3|.|TRBJ2-7
TGCGCCAGCAGCCAAGGGGCCGGAACCTACGAGCAGTACTTC
CASSQGAGTYEQYF
>once|TRBV18|TRBD1|TRBJ1-2
TGTGCCAGCTCACCCGACAGGGGTGGCTACACCTTC
CASSPDRGGYTF
>.|TRBV28|.|TRBJ1-5
TGTGCCAGTAAAGGGGGTGGTGGCAATCAGCCCCAGCATTTT
CASKGGGGNQPQHF
>.|TRBV29-1|TRBD1|TRBJ1-2
TGCAGCGTCATGACAGGGGACTCGTATGGCTACACCTTC
CSVMTGDSYGYTF
>.|TRBV5-1|TRBD2|TRBJ2-5
TGCGCCAGCAGCTTGGGGAGAACTAGCGGGAGGGCGGGGGAGACCCAGTACTTC
CASSLGRTSGRAGETQYF
>.|TRBV29-1|.|TRBJ1-2
TGCAGCGCCGAGGGCTATGGCTACACCTTC
CSAEGYGYTF
>.|TRBV5-1|.|TRBJ2-5
TGCGCCAGCAGCTTGGGTCAGCAAGAGACCCAGTACTTC
CASSLGQQETQYF
>.|TRBV4-1|TRBD1|TRBJ1-2
TGCGCCAGCAGCCAAGGCCCGGGACAGGGCTACACCTTC
CASSQGPGQGYTF
>once|TRBV4-3|TRBD1|TRBJ2-2
TGCGCCAGCAGCCAAGCCTCTGACAGGGGGAGCACCGGGGAGCTGTTTTTT
CASSQASDRGSTGELFF
>.|TRBV27|TRBD2|TRBJ2-3
TGTGCCAGCAGTTTACCCTATAGCGGGAGGGCCGCCCATACGCAGTATTTT
CASSLPYSGRAAHTQYF
>few|TRBV18|TRBD2|TRBJ2-5
TGTGCCAGCTCACCGGGACTATCACAAGAGACCCAGTACTTC
CASSPGLSQETQYF
>.|TRBV6-1|TRBD1|TRBJ2-7
TGTGCCAGCACCCTTTTGGCAGGGGGCTCCTACGAGCAGTACTTC
CASTLLAGGSYEQYF
>.|TRBV14|TRBD2|TRBJ2-2
TGTGCCAGCAGCCGGACTAGCGGGGGGTCGGCCGGGGAGCTGTTTTTT
CASSRTSGGSAGELFF